The 21 T cell receptor beta chains presented below share a single source sample, sequenced in a study of T cells in Graves' hyperthyroidism and ophthalmopathy. The TCR beta CDR3 regions underwent amplification using RNA transcripts as the source. A first-round RT-PCR of the TCR CDR3 used the HTBI primer set. MiXCR, run by TCRdb on the multiplex PCR reads, gives a single entry per CDR3 protein. The table has some 500,000 distinct CDR3 sequences, about 24% seen once. Sequencing used blood. The source of these receptors is a woman in her twenties or thirties with Graves' ophthalmopathy.

The chain recombines TRBV15 with TRBJ1-5; 8 nucleotides agree with TRBD1. The CDR3 has 15 residues. With V trimmed by 6 bases and J by 2 bases, 6 bases remained unmatched. Germline assignment: CDR1 LNHNV and CDR2 YYDKDF (reference sequence). CDR3 bases: TGTGCCACCAGTTGGGAACAGGGGGGCAATCAGCCCCAGCATTTT. This gives the protein CATSWEQGGNQPQHF.

In its sample, this clonotype was seen many times. The V call is TRBV4-2, the J call TRBJ1-3; no firm D call. Between the trimmed V and J ends, which lost 1 base and 1 base, there was a span of 14 bases. The CDR3 loop spans 17 amino acids. Germline V gene sequence: CDR1 LGHNA, CDR2 YNFKEQ. CDR3 nucleotides: TGTGCCAGCAGCCAAGTACACACCCTAGGTTCTGGAAACACCATATATTTT. Translating gives CASSQVHTLGSGNTIYF.

This clonotype was seen at least ten times. The rearrangement links TRBV12-3 or TRBV12-4 to TRBJ2-4; TRBD2 matches 11 bases. The CDR3 contains 15 residues. The V segment lost 5 bases and the J segment 4 bases; nucleotides outside the gene matches: 4. The CDR3 region has the DNA TGTGCCAGCAGTATAACTAGCGGGGGAAAAAACATTCAGTACTTC. Translated, it gives CASSITSGGKNIQYF.

This clonotype has at least ten counts. The V and J genes are TRBV12-3 or TRBV12-4 and TRBJ1-3; TRBD1 agrees at 9 bases. The CDR3 extends over 16 amino acids. V trimming: 6 bases; J trimming: 2 bases; junction bases outside the gene matches: 8. The CDR3 reads CASRRPGTGTGNTIYF. For the CDR3, the DNA is TGTGCCAGCAGGAGACCCGGGACAGGGACTGGAAACACCATATATTTT.

The chain employs TRBV12-3 or TRBV12-4 and TRBJ1-1; tentative D call: TRBD1 (6 bases). CDR3 length equals 15 residues. V was trimmed by 6 bases and J by 3 bases, leaving 17 bases between them. The CDR3 sequence is CASRKNREWDTEAFF. CDR3 bases: TGTGCCAGCAGAAAAAACAGGGAGTGGGACACTGAAGCTTTCTTT.

The table lists this clonotype with many counts. This chain links TRBV15 with TRBJ2-5; tentatively, D is TRBD1 or TRBD2 (6 bases each). Trimming left V 3 bases short and J 4 bases short, with 15 bases between. This CDR3 has 15 residues. Germline V gene lookup returns CDR1 LNHNV and CDR2 YYDKDF (reference sequence). The CDR3 reads CATSRGAEGRETQYF. Written as DNA, the CDR3 is TGTGCCACCAGCAGGGGGGCGGAGGGTAGAGAGACCCAGTACTTC.

The V call is TRBV6-2 or TRBV6-3, the J call TRBJ2-7; TRBD2 might be the D (6 bases). This CDR3 spans 14 amino acids. The V gene lost 4 bases and the J gene lost 2 bases, with 12 bases spanning the gap. Per the germline V gene, CDR1 is MNHEY and CDR2 is SVGEGT. This CDR3 reads CASSSSPGAYEQYF. In DNA form, the CDR3 reads TGTGCCAGCAGTTCCTCCCCGGGAGCCTACGAGCAGTACTTC.

The chain uses TRBV6-1 and TRBJ2-3; D gene ambiguous. Germline V gives CDR1 MNHNS, CDR2 SASEGT. This CDR3 comprises 14 residues. The V gene lost 5 bases and the J gene lost 4 bases, with 13 bases spanning the gap. The CDR3 bases are TGTGCCAGCAGTCTAGGCTATTCATCAGATACGCAGTATTTT. Translated, it gives CASSLGYSSDTQYF.

Many counts were recorded for this clonotype. This rearrangement joins TRBV19 to TRBJ1-5; D not certain. Germline assignment: CDR1 LNHDA and CDR2 SQIVND (reference sequence). V was cut by 5 bases and J by 1 base, with 12 bases left in between. The CDR3 is made up of 15 amino acids. The CDR3 here is CASSPPVQSNQPQHF. DNA for the CDR3: TGTGCCAGTAGTCCCCCAGTCCAGAGCAATCAGCCCCAGCATTTT.

A few counts support this clonotype. One end of the junction fails to match germline, which may point to a read error. The genes are TRBV5-1 and TRBJ2-7; TRBD1 agrees at 8 bases. CDR3 length: 13 residues. Germline V gene sequence: CDR1 SGHRS, CDR2 YFSETQ. For the CDR3, the DNA is TGCGCCAGCGGACAGGGAGGCTCCCACGAGCAGTACTTC. The encoded protein is CASGQGGSHEQYF.

Concerning this clonotype itself: An end of the junction differs from the germline gene, which may be a read error. The chain links TRBV6-1 to TRBJ1-6; no definite D call. Germline V gene sequence: CDR1 MNHNS, CDR2 SASEGT. The CDR3 sequence is 15 residues long. In DNA form, the CDR3 reads TGTGCCAGCAATGAAACGGCAGCGAATAATTCACCCCTCCACTTT. This translates into CASNETAANNSPLHF.

This clonotype has a count of ten or more. This sequence joins TRBV20-1 and TRBJ1-1, with 7 nucleotides matching TRBD1. Germline CDR1 is DFQATT and CDR2 is SNEGSKA (reference sequence). The ends lost 2 bases at V and 3 bases at J; junction bases unmatched: 12. This CDR3 is 16 amino acids long. CDR3 nucleotide sequence: TGCAGTGCTAGAAAGTCGACAGGGATCCACTACACTGAAGCTTTCTTT. Its translation: CSARKSTGIHYTEAFF.

The chain is built from TRBV6-1 and TRBJ1-1; no firm D call. Deletions cut 7 bases from V and 5 bases from J, with 20 bases between. The CDR3 contains 15 residues. Germline CDR1 is MNHNS and CDR2 is SASEGT. This CDR3 is CASTLLLTEKTEAFF. In DNA, the CDR3 is TGTGCCAGCACCCTACTATTGACGGAGAAGACTGAAGCTTTCTTT.

The sample holds many counts of this clonotype. The chain has TRBV19 and TRBJ1-5; the D is unclear. Trimming stripped 7 bases from V and 2 bases from J, with 12 bases between. CDR1 is LNHDA and CDR2 is SQIVND in the germline V gene (reference sequence). This CDR3 has 14 residues. In nucleotides, the CDR3 is TGTGCCAGTAAGAAGGGAGTCGGCAATCAGCCCCAGCATTTT. Translated: CASKKGVGNQPQHF. Supplemented by reference TRBV19 and TRBJ1-5, the full variable domain reads DGGITQSPKYLFRKEGQNVTLSCEQNLNHDAMYWYRQDPGQGLRLIYYSQIVNDFQKGDIAEGYSVSREKKESFPLTVTSAQKNPTAFYLCASKKGVGNQPQHFGDGTRLSIL.

This clonotype has a count of ten or more. V usage is TRBV18 and J usage is TRBJ2-4, with D unresolved. The CDR3 consists of 14 residues. Per the germline V gene, CDR1 is KGHSH and CDR2 is LQKENI. V was clipped by 2 bases and J by 2 bases, with 7 bases between them. CDR3 protein: CASSPGLPKNIQYF. CDR3 DNA sequence: TGTGCCAGCTCACCAGGCTTACCCAAAAACATTCAGTACTTC.

As concerns this clonotype: A much larger clone sits a single nucleotide away, making a read error possible. The chain links TRBV7-3 to TRBJ1-1; D unclear. With 0 bases removed from V and 4 bases from J, the gap between germline ends came to 6 bases. The germline gives CDR1 SGHTA, CDR2 FQGTGA. The CDR3 is 13 residues long. CDR3: CASSLTRSTEAFF. In DNA form, the CDR3 reads TGTGCCAGCAGCTTAACACGGTCCACTGAAGCTTTCTTT.

A note on this clonotype: Given the absence of the conserved phenylalanine or tryptophan at the CDR3 end, a read error is likely. The chain recombines TRBV12-3 or TRBV12-4 with TRBJ1-2; D call uncertain. The CDR3 loop spans 13 amino acids. V was trimmed by 7 bases and J by 3 bases, leaving 12 bases between them. The CDR3 region has the DNA TGTGCCAGCACCCCACCTGATCACTATGGCTACACCTAC. Residues: CASTPPDHYGYTY.

The genes are TRBV6-4 and TRBJ2-5; D not certain. CDR1 MRHNA and CDR2 SNTAGT come from the germline V gene. Trimming pared 3 bases from V and 2 bases from J, leaving 19 bases between. This CDR3 has 17 residues. This CDR3 reads CASSELRWRTEQETQYF. For the CDR3, the DNA is TGTGCCAGCAGTGAATTAAGGTGGCGGACGGAGCAAGAGACCCAGTACTTC.

The gene calls are TRBV7-3 and TRBJ2-2; no definite D call. This CDR3 has 15 amino acids. Germline values: CDR1 SGHTA, CDR2 FQGTGA. Trimming cost V 4 bases and J 0 bases, with 9 bases left between them. CDR3 in amino acids: CASSSGSSNTGELFF. CDR3 DNA: TGTGCCAGCAGCTCTGGCAGTTCGAACACCGGGGAGCTGTTTTTT. The full variable domain, completed using reference TRBV7-3 and TRBJ2-2, is GAGVSQTPSNKVTEKGKYVELRCDPISGHTALYWYRQSLGQGPEFLIYFQGTGAADDSGLPNDRFFAVRPEGSVSTLKIQRTERGDSAVYLCASSSGSSNTGELFFGEGSRLTVL.

This clonotype has a count of ten or more. The V gene is TRBV27, the J gene TRBJ2-7; 8 bases are a match to TRBD2. The germline V gene has CDR1 MNHEY and CDR2 SMNVEV (reference sequence). The CDR3 spans 13 residues. The V segment lost 5 bases and the J segment 4 bases; nucleotides outside the gene matches: 4. DNA of the CDR3: TGTGCCAGCAGTAGGACTAGCCATTACGAGCAGTACTTC. It codes for CASSRTSHYEQYF.

In this sample, this clonotype turned up many times. The rearrangement uses TRBV11-3 and TRBJ1-1; no reliable D call. Trimming stripped 2 bases from V and 2 bases from J, with 6 bases between. The germline CDR1 and CDR2 sequences are SGHNT and YENEEA. The CDR3 sequence is 13 residues long. The CDR3 region has the DNA TGTGCCAGCAGCTTATTTAGTAACACTGAAGCTTTCTTT. This sequence encodes CASSLFSNTEAFF.